This is a list of T cell receptor beta chains from one sample in a study of blood T cell repertoires in COVID-19. The data were produced by immunoSEQ multiplex PCR, yet TCRdb's version contains in-frame clones alone and is incomplete. The sample lists about 200,000 clones, roughly 90% occurring once. Sequenced input: PBMCs or T cells enriched from blood (not recorded which). The receptors shown here come from a woman aged 18-29 years who had recovered from COVID-19. CDR3s include the opening cysteine and the closing phenylalanine or tryptophan. The order of the fields is V gene, clone size, J gene, D gene, CDR3 protein, CDR3 DNA. D genes are given only for firm matches. Clone sizes are given selectively: once, few, many, or a class where the clone is expanded.

v_call: TRBV12-3/TRBV12-4; clone_size: NA; j_call: TRBJ1-2; d_call: TRBD1; cdr3_aa: CASTRTGNYGYTF; cdr3_nt: TGTGCCAGCACCCGGACAGGGAACTATGGCTACACCTTC
v_call: TRBV18; clone_size: NA; j_call: TRBJ1-2; d_call: NA; cdr3_aa: CASTQIRQPANYGYTF; cdr3_nt: TGTGCCAGCACGCAGATACGACAGCCAGCTAACTATGGCTACACCTTC
v_call: TRBV3-1/TRBV3-2; clone_size: NA; j_call: TRBJ1-2; d_call: TRBD1; cdr3_aa: CASSPRQGVSYGYTF; cdr3_nt: TGTGCCAGCAGCCCTCGACAGGGGGTGTCCTATGGCTACACCTTC
v_call: TRBV11-2; clone_size: NA; j_call: TRBJ2-2; d_call: NA; cdr3_aa: CASRVIGSGELFF; cdr3_nt: TGTGCCAGCAGAGTAATCGGGTCCGGGGAGCTGTTTTTT
v_call: TRBV19; clone_size: NA; j_call: TRBJ2-1; d_call: NA; cdr3_aa: CASFGGVETEQFF; cdr3_nt: TGTGCCAGTTTCGGCGGGGTTGAGACCGAGCAGTTCTTC
v_call: TRBV12-3/TRBV12-4; clone_size: NA; j_call: TRBJ2-3; d_call: NA; cdr3_aa: CASSFLFSDTQYF; cdr3_nt: TGTGCCAGCAGTTTTCTATTCTCAGATACGCAGTATTTT
v_call: TRBV9; clone_size: NA; j_call: TRBJ2-1; d_call: TRBD2; cdr3_aa: CASSGWSGGFNEQFF; cdr3_nt: TGTGCCAGCAGCGGCTGGAGCGGGGGGTTCAATGAGCAGTTCTTC
v_call: TRBV29-1; clone_size: NA; j_call: TRBJ1-2; d_call: NA; cdr3_aa: CSVPRRGFLGGYTF; cdr3_nt: TGCAGCGTTCCTCGACGAGGCTTTCTAGGTGGCTACACCTTC
v_call: TRBV29-1; clone_size: NA; j_call: TRBJ2-1; d_call: TRBD2; cdr3_aa: CSVEFGSGGEQFF; cdr3_nt: TGCAGCGTTGAATTTGGTAGCGGGGGGGAGCAGTTCTTC
v_call: TRBV6-2/TRBV6-3; clone_size: NA; j_call: TRBJ2-2; d_call: TRBD1; cdr3_aa: CASSGQGARTGELFF; cdr3_nt: TGTGCCAGCAGTGGACAGGGGGCGCGTACCGGGGAGCTGTTTTTT
v_call: TRBV5-1; clone_size: once; j_call: TRBJ1-2; d_call: TRBD1; cdr3_aa: CASSLRGTDYGYTF; cdr3_nt: TGCGCCAGCAGCTTGAGGGGGACAGACTATGGCTACACCTTC
v_call: TRBV5-1; clone_size: NA; j_call: TRBJ1-1; d_call: NA; cdr3_aa: CASSLGPLNTEAFF; cdr3_nt: TGCGCCAGCAGCTTGGGTCCCTTGAACACTGAAGCTTTCTTT
v_call: TRBV28; clone_size: NA; j_call: TRBJ2-7; d_call: TRBD1; cdr3_aa: CASSDPYRGVIYEQYF; cdr3_nt: TGTGCCAGCAGCGACCCATACAGGGGGGTCATATACGAGCAGTACTTC
v_call: TRBV18; clone_size: NA; j_call: TRBJ1-1; d_call: TRBD1; cdr3_aa: CASSPPHLLRDSIEAFF; cdr3_nt: TGTGCCAGCTCACCACCGCATCTTCTTAGGGACAGCATTGAAGCTTTCTTT
v_call: TRBV7-8; clone_size: NA; j_call: TRBJ2-3; d_call: NA; cdr3_aa: CASSGRRYGTDTQYF; cdr3_nt: TGTGCCAGCAGCGGGAGACGGTACGGCACAGATACGCAGTATTTT
v_call: TRBV19; clone_size: few; j_call: TRBJ2-3; d_call: NA; cdr3_aa: CASTSGQINTDTQYF; cdr3_nt: TGTGCCAGTACTTCCGGACAGATAAACACAGATACGCAGTATTTT
v_call: TRBV2; clone_size: NA; j_call: TRBJ1-1; d_call: TRBD1; cdr3_aa: CASSGPDRPEAFF; cdr3_nt: TGTGCCAGCAGTGGCCCGGACAGGCCTGAAGCTTTCTTT
v_call: TRBV5-6; clone_size: NA; j_call: TRBJ1-1; d_call: TRBD1; cdr3_aa: CASSYGTGASEAFF; cdr3_nt: TGTGCCAGCAGCTACGGGACAGGGGCTTCTGAAGCTTTCTTT
v_call: TRBV13; clone_size: NA; j_call: TRBJ1-2; d_call: NA; cdr3_aa: CASSVTGLGNYGYTF; cdr3_nt: TGTGCCAGCAGCGTCACAGGGCTCGGCAACTATGGCTACACCTTC
v_call: TRBV6-6; clone_size: NA; j_call: TRBJ1-5; d_call: TRBD1; cdr3_aa: CASSGLQGVFNQPQHF; cdr3_nt: TGTGCCAGCAGCGGATTACAGGGGGTTTTCAATCAGCCCCAGCATTTT
v_call: TRBV19; clone_size: once; j_call: TRBJ2-7; d_call: NA; cdr3_aa: CASSMVGQGSSYEQYF; cdr3_nt: TGTGCCAGTAGTATGGTCGGGCAGGGAAGTTCCTACGAGCAGTACTTC
v_call: TRBV27; clone_size: NA; j_call: TRBJ1-5; d_call: TRBD1; cdr3_aa: CASSPGTGGRQPQHF; cdr3_nt: TGTGCCAGCAGTCCCGGGACAGGGGGCCGACAGCCCCAGCATTTT
v_call: TRBV13; clone_size: NA; j_call: TRBJ2-3; d_call: NA; cdr3_aa: CASSFLRGSTDTQYF; cdr3_nt: TGTGCCAGCAGCTTTTTAAGAGGAAGCACAGATACGCAGTATTTT
v_call: TRBV4-1; clone_size: NA; j_call: TRBJ2-6; d_call: TRBD1; cdr3_aa: CASSPGGAHLLSGANVLTF; cdr3_nt: TGCGCCAGCAGCCCAGGGGGAGCCCATCTCCTCTCTGGGGCCAACGTCCTGACTTTC
v_call: TRBV5-1; clone_size: NA; j_call: TRBJ1-1; d_call: TRBD1; cdr3_aa: CASSLGQGWTEAFF; cdr3_nt: TGCGCCAGCAGCTTGGGACAGGGGTGGACTGAAGCTTTCTTT
v_call: TRBV6-5; clone_size: NA; j_call: TRBJ1-1; d_call: TRBD1; cdr3_aa: CASSTGGRSEAFF; cdr3_nt: TGTGCCAGCAGTACAGGGGGGAGGAGTGAAGCTTTCTTT
v_call: TRBV5-6; clone_size: NA; j_call: TRBJ1-1; d_call: NA; cdr3_aa: CASSTLGGTEAFF; cdr3_nt: TGTGCCAGCAGCACCTTGGGGGGCACTGAAGCTTTCTTT
v_call: TRBV5-1; clone_size: NA; j_call: TRBJ2-2; d_call: NA; cdr3_aa: CASNPNSVNTGELFF; cdr3_nt: TGCGCCAGCAACCCGAACTCTGTCAACACCGGGGAGCTGTTTTTT
v_call: TRBV5-5; clone_size: NA; j_call: TRBJ1-5; d_call: TRBD1; cdr3_aa: CASSLDRVQPQHF; cdr3_nt: TGTGCCAGCAGCCTGGACAGGGTTCAGCCCCAGCATTTT
v_call: TRBV24-1; clone_size: NA; j_call: TRBJ1-5; d_call: NA; cdr3_aa: CATSASGRVQPQHF; cdr3_nt: TGTGCCACCAGTGCATCAGGGCGAGTACAGCCCCAGCATTTT
v_call: TRBV6-8; clone_size: NA; j_call: TRBJ1-5; d_call: NA; cdr3_aa: CASSYFVEDNQPQHF; cdr3_nt: TGTGCCAGCAGTTATTTCGTGGAGGACAATCAGCCCCAGCATTTT
v_call: TRBV28; clone_size: NA; j_call: TRBJ1-2; d_call: TRBD1; cdr3_aa: CASQVWGRGPSSSYGYTF; cdr3_nt: TGTGCCAGCCAAGTTTGGGGCAGGGGGCCATCCTCCAGCTATGGCTACACCTTC
v_call: TRBV5-4; clone_size: NA; j_call: TRBJ2-5; d_call: TRBD2; cdr3_aa: CASSREVEETQYF; cdr3_nt: TGTGCCAGCAGCCGGGAGGTCGAAGAGACCCAGTACTTC
v_call: TRBV29-1; clone_size: NA; j_call: TRBJ1-2; d_call: NA; cdr3_aa: CSPWTVAGYTF; cdr3_nt: TGCAGCCCCTGGACAGTTGCTGGCTACACCTTC
v_call: TRBV5-4; clone_size: NA; j_call: TRBJ1-3; d_call: NA; cdr3_aa: CASSPGLSSGNTIYF; cdr3_nt: TGTGCCAGCAGTCCTGGTCTTAGCTCTGGAAACACCATATATTTT
v_call: TRBV3-1/TRBV3-2; clone_size: NA; j_call: TRBJ1-3; d_call: NA; cdr3_aa: CASSHYGAGNTIYF; cdr3_nt: TGTGCCAGCAGCCATTATGGTGCGGGAAACACCATATATTTT
v_call: TRBV27; clone_size: NA; j_call: TRBJ1-6; d_call: TRBD1; cdr3_aa: CASRVGTVNMSPLHF; cdr3_nt: TGTGCCAGCAGGGTAGGGACAGTAAATATGTCACCCCTCCACTTT
v_call: TRBV27; clone_size: NA; j_call: TRBJ1-2; d_call: TRBD1; cdr3_aa: CASSLMGTGGSYGYTF; cdr3_nt: TGTGCCAGCAGCTTAATGGGAACAGGGGGCAGCTATGGCTACACCTTC
v_call: TRBV2; clone_size: few; j_call: TRBJ1-1; d_call: TRBD1; cdr3_aa: CASSELPTGGTEAFF; cdr3_nt: TGTGCCAGCAGTGAATTACCGACAGGGGGCACTGAAGCTTTCTTT
v_call: TRBV5-1; clone_size: NA; j_call: TRBJ2-2; d_call: NA; cdr3_aa: CASREGFANTGELFF; cdr3_nt: TGCGCCAGCAGAGAGGGCTTCGCGAACACCGGGGAGCTGTTTTTT
v_call: TRBV6-5; clone_size: NA; j_call: TRBJ1-2; d_call: NA; cdr3_aa: CASSYLRSGRGYGYTF; cdr3_nt: TGTGCCAGCAGTTACCTCCGGTCAGGGAGGGGCTATGGCTACACCTTC
v_call: TRBV28; clone_size: NA; j_call: TRBJ2-5; d_call: NA; cdr3_aa: CASSSVQETQYF; cdr3_nt: TGTGCCAGCAGTTCAGTCCAAGAGACCCAGTACTTC
v_call: TRBV2; clone_size: once; j_call: TRBJ2-3; d_call: TRBD2; cdr3_aa: CASLSGEADTQYF; cdr3_nt: TGTGCCAGCTTAAGCGGGGAGGCAGATACGCAGTATTTT
v_call: TRBV7-3; clone_size: NA; j_call: TRBJ1-1; d_call: NA; cdr3_aa: CASSSQAGGLGTEAFF; cdr3_nt: TGTGCCAGCAGCTCACAAGCGGGGGGGCTGGGCACTGAAGCTTTCTTT
v_call: TRBV13; clone_size: NA; j_call: TRBJ2-1; d_call: NA; cdr3_aa: CASSRRGGGPQQFF; cdr3_nt: TGTGCCAGCAGCCGACGTGGCGGGGGCCCCCAGCAGTTCTTC
v_call: TRBV6-5; clone_size: NA; j_call: TRBJ1-5; d_call: TRBD1; cdr3_aa: CASMRQGGGNQPQHF; cdr3_nt: TGTGCCAGCATGCGACAGGGGGGAGGCAATCAGCCCCAGCATTTT
v_call: TRBV6-5; clone_size: NA; j_call: TRBJ2-6; d_call: NA; cdr3_aa: CASSGGLGANVLTF; cdr3_nt: TGTGCCAGCAGCGGGGGGCTGGGGGCCAACGTCCTGACTTTC
v_call: TRBV27; clone_size: NA; j_call: TRBJ2-2; d_call: NA; cdr3_aa: CASSPYTGELFF; cdr3_nt: TGTGCCAGCAGTCCATACACCGGGGAGCTGTTTTTT
v_call: TRBV12-3/TRBV12-4; clone_size: NA; j_call: TRBJ1-6; d_call: NA; cdr3_aa: CASRAGPRSPLHF; cdr3_nt: TGTGCCAGCAGGGCAGGGCCGAGGTCACCCCTCCACTTT
v_call: TRBV28; clone_size: NA; j_call: TRBJ2-1; d_call: NA; cdr3_aa: CASSLRFGGNEQFF; cdr3_nt: TGTGCCAGCAGTTTAAGATTTGGAGGAAATGAGCAGTTCTTC
v_call: TRBV19; clone_size: NA; j_call: TRBJ1-3; d_call: TRBD1; cdr3_aa: CASSTGQSSGNTIYF; cdr3_nt: TGTGCCAGTAGCACGGGACAGTCCTCTGGAAACACCATATATTTT
v_call: TRBV5-1; clone_size: NA; j_call: TRBJ2-7; d_call: NA; cdr3_aa: CASRWSGGDEQYF; cdr3_nt: TGCGCCAGCAGATGGAGCGGAGGGGACGAGCAGTACTTC
v_call: TRBV12-3/TRBV12-4; clone_size: NA; j_call: TRBJ1-2; d_call: TRBD1; cdr3_aa: CASSRTGAGYTF; cdr3_nt: TGTGCCAGCAGCCGGACAGGGGCTGGCTACACCTTC
v_call: TRBV5-4; clone_size: NA; j_call: TRBJ2-5; d_call: NA; cdr3_aa: CASSYLTLKNQETQYF; cdr3_nt: TGTGCCAGCAGCTATTTGACTCTAAAGAACCAAGAGACCCAGTACTTC
v_call: TRBV10-3; clone_size: NA; j_call: TRBJ2-7; d_call: TRBD1; cdr3_aa: CAISSDRDEQYF; cdr3_nt: TGTGCCATCAGCTCGGACAGGGACGAGCAGTACTTC
v_call: TRBV10-3; clone_size: NA; j_call: TRBJ1-1; d_call: NA; cdr3_aa: CAIIPTGGTEAFF; cdr3_nt: TGTGCCATCATCCCGACAGGAGGCACTGAAGCTTTCTTT
v_call: TRBV7-9; clone_size: NA; j_call: TRBJ2-2; d_call: NA; cdr3_aa: CASTPEGGTGELFF; cdr3_nt: TGTGCCAGCACCCCAGAGGGCGGCACCGGGGAGCTGTTTTTT